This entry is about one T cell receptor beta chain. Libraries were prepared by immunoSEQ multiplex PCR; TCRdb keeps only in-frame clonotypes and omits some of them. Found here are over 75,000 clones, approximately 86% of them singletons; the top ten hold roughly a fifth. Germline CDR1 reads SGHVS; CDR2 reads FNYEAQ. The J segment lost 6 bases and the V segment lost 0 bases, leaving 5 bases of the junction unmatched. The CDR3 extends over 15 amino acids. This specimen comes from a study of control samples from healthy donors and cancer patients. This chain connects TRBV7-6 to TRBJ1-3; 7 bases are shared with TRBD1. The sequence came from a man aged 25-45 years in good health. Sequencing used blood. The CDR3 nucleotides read TGTGCCAGCAGCTTAGCGTTGCAGGGGGAAAACACCATATATTTT. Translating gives CASSLALQGENTIYF.